This TCR beta chain is drawn from a study of CD8 T cells in Susac syndrome. About the study: Among the Susac syndrome patients who underwent sequencing, about 6 had clinically active disease, while eight of them were in remission. Whole-study results and caveats: The CD4+ T cell repertoires of Susac syndrome were found to show no clonal expansion.

With random hexamers, 0.5 to 1 ug RNA was reverse transcribed. Using its own MiXCR run on the immunoSEQ multiplex PCR reads, TCRdb lists one record per CDR3 protein. The sample consists of roughly 140,000 distinct CDR3 sequences, around 95% of them appearing once. In the case of this clonotype: Antigen unknown.

J lost 14 bases, V lost 5 bases, and 10 bases had no gene match. Germline assignment: CDR1 SQVTM and CDR2 ANQGSEA. The CDR3 totals 13 residues. The rearrangement joins TRBV29-1 to TRBJ2-1; 12 nucleotides align to TRBD2. The sequenced sample consisted of CD4+ T cells from PBMCs. The TCR was taken from a human donor with Susac syndrome. The CDR3: CSVIERTSGAEFF. The CDR3 coding sequence is TGCAGCGTTATTGAGAGGACTAGCGGGGCGGAGTTCTTC.